Each of the 14 T cell receptor beta chains below was sequenced from the same sample in a study of human T cells and chemical hapten exposure. MiXCR, run by TCRdb on the RACE reads, gives a single entry per CDR3 protein. The sample has about 290,000 distinct CDR3 sequences, around 7.3% seen once. Documented time point: pre-sensitization, week 0. Treatment: therapeutic diphenylcyclopropenone sensitization with weekly scalp DPC. The source material was whole blood, sampled in connection with sensitization to the hapten diphenylcyclopropenone (DPC). These receptors originate from a man aged 18-30 years with alopecia areata. Some clones in this sample may be carry-over from other donors' samples.

The chain recombines TRBV28 with TRBJ2-7; 8 bases match TRBD1. V gave up 7 bases and J gave up 4 bases; unmatched junction bases: 9. Germline CDR1 is MDHEN and CDR2 is SYDVKM. This CDR3 has 14 amino acids. DNA for the CDR3: TGTGCCAGCAATGAGGGACAGGAGAAATACGAGCAGTACTTC. This sequence encodes CASNEGQEKYEQYF.

The CDR3 DNA sequence: TGTGCCAGCAGTGAAAGTGGAAGGGGATGGAGTGGCTACACCTTC. Amino acid sequence: CASSESGRGWSGYTF. The chain recombines TRBV25-1 with TRBJ1-2, with a tentative D call TRBD1 (5 bases). Germline CDR1 reads MGHDK; CDR2 reads SYGVNS. CDR3 length: 15 amino acids. Trimming took off 2 bases at V and 7 bases at J, with 17 bases between the two ends.

In its sample, this clonotype was seen many times. J is TRBJ2-3 and V is TRBV6-4; 10 nucleotides match TRBD2. Per germline, CDR1 MRHNA and CDR2 SNTAGT. The V segment lost 2 bases and the J segment 4 bases; nucleotides outside the gene matches: 3. The CDR3 covers 15 residues. The CDR3 reads CASSDSGGASDTQYF. CDR3 bases: TGTGCCAGCAGTGACAGCGGGGGGGCCTCAGATACGCAGTATTTT.

This clonotype was picked up a small number of times. This rearrangement joins TRBV7-9 to TRBJ2-3; D gene ambiguous. V dropped 1 base and J dropped 7 bases, with 6 bases sitting between them. There are 12 residues in the CDR3. The germline CDR1 and CDR2 sequences are SEHNR and FQNEAQ (reference sequence). In nucleotides, the CDR3 is TGTGCCAGCAGCTTAGTAATGAATACGCAGTATTTT. This encodes CASSLVMNTQYF.

This clonotype was seen a few times. CDR3 sequence (DNA): TGTGCCAGCAGTTTTAGGACTCTCATTAATACGCAGTATTTT. This gives the protein CASSFRTLINTQYF. V and J are TRBV12-3 or TRBV12-4 and TRBJ2-3; D might be TRBD2 (5 bases). This CDR3 region has 14 residues. V was pared by 3 bases and J by 7 bases, with 14 bases between.

This clonotype was counted a few times. V usage is TRBV6-6 and J usage is TRBJ2-3, with D unresolved. CDR3 length: 11 residues. V lost 7 bases and J 3 bases, leaving 5 bases between the germline ends. The germline V gene encodes CDR1 MNHNY and CDR2 SVGAGI (reference sequence). CDR3 protein: CASTATDTQYF. The CDR3 bases are TGTGCCAGCACGGCAACAGATACGCAGTATTTT.

V gene TRBV18 combines with J gene TRBJ2-2; a weak D match, TRBD1 (5 bases). Trimming took off 0 bases at V and 4 bases at J, with 9 bases between the two ends. The CDR3 sequence is 15 residues long. CDR1 is KGHSH, CDR2 LQKENI, per germline. The CDR3 loop is CASSPPQGFTGELFF. The CDR3 nucleotides read TGTGCCAGCTCACCACCGCAGGGTTTCACCGGGGAGCTGTTTTTT.

This clonotype came up many times. This chain links TRBV7-2 with TRBJ2-3; 11 nucleotides match TRBD1. Germline V gene sequence: CDR1 SGHTA, CDR2 FQGNSA. The CDR3 spans 15 residues. Germline trimming cut 6 bases from V and 5 bases from J; bases unmatched to any gene: 7. The CDR3 is CASSSGQGALDTQYF. The CDR3 nucleotides are TGTGCCAGCAGTTCCGGACAGGGGGCGTTAGATACGCAGTATTTT.

At least ten counts were recorded for this clonotype. The chain carries TRBV20-1 and TRBJ1-6; D gene uncertain. Germline V CDR1 and CDR2: DFQATT, SNEGSKA (reference sequence). The ends were cut back, 3 bases at V and 7 bases at J, with 16 bases in the middle. The CDR3 runs 15 residues. The DNA for the CDR3 is TGCAGTGCTAGGGCCTTCGGTGGGATAAATTCACCCCTCCACTTT. Translation gives CSARAFGGINSPLHF.

Worth noting for this clonotype: A clone one base away is much larger, so this may be a read error. The V gene is TRBV7-7, the J gene TRBJ2-5; 11 bases are a match to TRBD2. CDR1 SSHAT and CDR2 FNYEAQ come from the germline V gene (reference sequence). The CDR3 is 14 amino acids. Here the CDR3 reads CVSSLGLAEETQYF. CDR3 DNA sequence: TGTGTCAGCAGCTTGGGACTAGCGGAAGAGACCCAGTACTTC.

The V gene is TRBV4-1, the J gene TRBJ1-4, with TRBD1 matching 7 bases. Trimming cost V 4 bases and J 13 bases; bases outside gene matches: 6. Germline assignment: CDR1 MGHRA and CDR2 YSYEKL. This CDR3 spans 12 amino acids. The CDR3 DNA is TGCGCCAGCAGCCTAGCCCGGGACAGACTGTTTTTT. This encodes CASSLARDRLFF.

The V call is TRBV5-5, the J call TRBJ1-1; TRBD1 is a possible D gene (6 bases). The germline gives CDR1 SGHKS, CDR2 YYEKEE (reference sequence). Trimming cost V 4 bases and J 0 bases, with 25 bases left between them. The CDR3 is made up of 19 amino acids. CDR3 nucleotide sequence: TGTGCCAGCAGCCGCGGGGGCCGCGGCACAGGGAAAATGAACACTGAAGCTTTCTTT. Translation gives CASSRGGRGTGKMNTEAFF.

The chain has TRBV2 and TRBJ2-2; 8 bases line up with TRBD2. This CDR3 has 16 residues. CDR1 is SNHLY and CDR2 is FYNNEI in the germline V gene. V was clipped by 5 bases and J by 0 bases; unmatched bases: 5. The CDR3 DNA reads TGTGCCAGCAGTCGGGGGGGCCGGACGAACACCGGGGAGCTGTTTTTT. Translating it yields CASSRGGRTNTGELFF.

This clonotype was counted between two and nine times. The rearrangement uses TRBV7-9 and TRBJ2-1; TRBD1 matches 8 bases. The CDR3 consists of 15 residues. Germline assignment: CDR1 SEHNR and CDR2 FQNEAQ (reference sequence). Trimming at V came to 3 bases and at J to 8 bases, leaving 9 bases not matched to a gene. This chain's CDR3 is CASSFHGTGRDEQFF. As DNA, the CDR3 is TGTGCCAGCAGCTTCCACGGGACAGGTCGGGATGAGCAGTTCTTC. Full variable domain (rest looked up from reference TRBV7-9 and TRBJ2-1): DTGVSQNPRHKITKRGQNVTFRCDPISEHNRLYWYRQTLGQGPEFLTYFQNEAQLEKSRLLSDRFSAERPKGSFSTLEIQRTEQGDSAMYLCASSFHGTGRDEQFFGPGTRLTVL.